The 31 T cell receptor beta chains presented below share a single source sample, sequenced in a study of blood T cell repertoires in COVID-19. The protocol was immunoSEQ multiplex PCR, while the TCRdb copy is restricted to in-frame clones and leaves out a portion. The sample includes hundreds of thousands of clones, around 89% of them seen just once. The sequencing sample was made of PBMCs or T cells enriched from blood (not recorded which). Receptors originate from a man younger than 35 who had recovered from COVID-19.

This sequence joins TRBV21-1 and TRBJ2-5; the table's D call, TRBD2, was not checked against the DNA. TRBV21-1 constitutes a pseudogene. The CDR3 is 16 residues long. CDR3 protein: CASSFKSGGRLETQYF. The CDR3 bases are TGTGCCAGCAGCTTCAAAAGTGGTGGGAGGCTGGAGACCCAGTACTTC.

The chain joins TRBV2 to TRBJ1-6; D ambiguous. The germline V gene has CDR1 SNHLY and CDR2 FYNNEI. The V and J ends lost 4 bases and 7 bases respectively, with 11 bases between them. The CDR3 consists of 14 residues. CDR3 bases: TGTGCCAGCAGTGTTCTCCAGGAAAATTCACCCCTCCACTTT. Translating it yields CASSVLQENSPLHF.

This clone was seen just once. The gene calls are TRBV6-2 or TRBV6-3 and TRBJ1-4, with 8 bases identical to TRBD1. The CDR3 extends over 15 amino acids. CDR1 and CDR2 (germline): MNHEY, SVGEGT. Losses at the gene ends were 5 bases for V and 5 bases for J; bases not matched to a gene: 7. The CDR3: CASSRPGTGNEKLFF. CDR3 in DNA: TGTGCCAGCAGTCGGCCCGGGACAGGCAATGAAAAACTGTTTTTT.

The rearrangement uses TRBV28 and TRBJ1-2; D remains unclear. V was pared by 11 bases and J by 8 bases, with 18 bases between. The germline V gene encodes CDR1 MDHEN and CDR2 SYDVKM. The CDR3 totals 12 residues. The CDR3 region is CAVWADSSGYTF. CDR3 nucleotide sequence: TGTGCCGTTTGGGCGGACTCTTCGGGCTACACCTTC.

The chain combines TRBV6-5 with TRBJ2-7; D may be TRBD2 (6 bases). V was pared by 5 bases and J by 5 bases, with 13 bases between. The V gene's germline CDR1 is MNHEY and CDR2 SVGAGI. CDR3 size: 13 residues. The CDR3 DNA reads TGTGCCAGCAGTCCCGCGGAGGGCGACGAGCAGTACTTC. Its protein product is CASSPAEGDEQYF.

The chain has TRBV27 and TRBJ2-2; 9 bases are shared with TRBD2. With 6 bases clipped from V and 3 bases from J, the junction kept 2 bases outside the gene matches. CDR3 length: 14 residues. Germline values: CDR1 MNHEY, CDR2 SMNVEV (reference sequence). The CDR3 sequence: CASSKREDTGELFF. The CDR3 bases are TGTGCCAGCAGCAAGCGGGAGGACACCGGGGAGCTGTTTTTT.

The chain recombines TRBV25-1 with TRBJ2-3; D gene uncertain. Trimming took off 3 bases at V and 4 bases at J, with 14 bases between the two ends. This CDR3 comprises 15 residues. Germline CDR1 reads MGHDK; CDR2 reads SYGVNS. The CDR3 nucleotides are TGTGCCAGCAGTGATTTAGTAACTCACCCAGATACGCAGTATTTT. It translates to CASSDLVTHPDTQYF.

V usage is TRBV18 and J usage is TRBJ2-3, with a tentative D call TRBD2 (5 bases). This CDR3 has 16 amino acids. V lost 3 bases and J lost 0, with 13 bases in between. Looked up from germline, CDR1 is KGHSH and CDR2 is LQKENI. The CDR3 DNA follows: TGTGCCAGCTCACCGAGGACTTATCCGAGCACAGATACGCAGTATTTT. Protein sequence: CASSPRTYPSTDTQYF.

The CDR3 sequence: CASSTRTGDFGEQYF. CDR3 DNA sequence: TGTGCCAGTAGTACAAGGACAGGAGATTTCGGCGAGCAGTACTTC. The chain employs TRBV19 and TRBJ2-7; 7 bases map to TRBD1. With V trimmed by 4 bases and J by 6 bases, 12 bases remained unmatched. The CDR3 is 15 residues long. CDR1 is LNHDA, CDR2 SQIVND, per germline (reference sequence).

This chain links TRBV2 with TRBJ1-5, with 7 positions matching TRBD1. Germline CDR1 and CDR2: SNHLY and FYNNEI. Trimming cost V 8 bases and J 3 bases; bases outside gene matches: 10. The CDR3 consists of 15 residues. CDR3 residues: CASGEQGFHNQPQHF. The CDR3 coding sequence is TGTGCCAGCGGGGAACAGGGGTTTCACAATCAGCCCCAGCATTTT.

This chain uses TRBV7-9 with TRBJ1-1; the D is unclear. This CDR3 has 12 residues. Germline CDR1 SEHNR, CDR2 FQNEAQ (reference sequence). The V end lost 2 bases, the J end lost 4 bases, and 5 bases lay between the germline ends. The CDR3 bases are TGTGCCAGCAGCTTATTAGTCACTGAAGCTTTCTTT. Its protein is CASSLLVTEAFF.

This chain connects TRBV7-8 to TRBJ2-1; 9 bases are shared with TRBD2. The germline V gene encodes CDR1 SGHVS and CDR2 FQNEAQ. This CDR3 region has 17 residues. V shed 3 bases and J 10 bases; nucleotides not matched to a gene: 16. The CDR3 protein is CASSLGILASGAREQFF. As DNA, the CDR3 is TGTGCCAGCAGCTTGGGGATTTTGGCTAGCGGGGCCCGAGAGCAGTTCTTC.

The V call is TRBV10-3, the J call TRBJ2-1, with TRBD1 as a possible D gene (5 bases). This CDR3 region has 14 residues. Germline V gene lookup returns CDR1 ENHRY and CDR2 SYGVKD. Deletions cut 1 base from V and 5 bases from J, with 9 bases between. The CDR3 nucleotides read TGTGCCATCAGTGAGTGGGGCAGAAACAATGAGCAGTTCTTC. This codes for CAISEWGRNNEQFF.

The chain combines TRBV6-5 with TRBJ1-2; 7 positions agree with TRBD1. Germline lookup yields CDR1 MNHEY and CDR2 SVGAGI. V lost 0 bases, J lost 4 bases, and 8 bases stayed unmatched. The CDR3 has 16 amino acids. CDR3 DNA: TGTGCCAGCAGTTACTCCGGGACAGAGGTCTTCTATGGCTACACCTTC. Its translation: CASSYSGTEVFYGYTF.

V gene TRBV15 combines with J gene TRBJ2-4; D remains unclear. The CDR3 sequence is 15 residues long. With 2 bases removed from V and 6 bases from J, the gap between germline ends came to 14 bases. The germline V gene encodes CDR1 LNHNV and CDR2 YYDKDF (reference sequence). This CDR3 reads CATSRYAQPLNIQYF. The CDR3 region has the DNA TGTGCCACCAGCAGATACGCACAGCCGCTAAACATTCAGTACTTC. The variable domain in full, completed from reference TRBV15 and TRBJ2-4, reads DAMVIQNPRYQVTQFGKPVTLSCSQTLNHNVMYWYQQKSSQAPKLLFHYYDKDFNNEADTPDNFQSRRPNTSFCFLDIRSPGLGDTAMYLCATSRYAQPLNIQYFGAGTRLSVL.

The V call is TRBV9, the J call TRBJ1-6; D is unresolved. The CDR3 length is 12 residues. Trimming removed 4 bases at V and 7 bases at J, with 6 bases between. Germline V lookup: CDR1 SGDLS, CDR2 YYNGEE. Written as DNA, the CDR3 is TGTGCCAGCAGCTTACAGAATTCACCCCTCCACTTT. Translating gives CASSLQNSPLHF.

The V call is TRBV10-3, the J call TRBJ1-5, with D perhaps TRBD1 (5 bases). Trimming removed 9 bases at V and 3 bases at J, with 15 bases between. CDR1 and CDR2 from the germline V gene are ENHRY and SYGVKD. The CDR3 consists of 14 residues. In nucleotides, the CDR3 is TGTGCCATTCGAAGCGGGGCAGACAATCAGCCCCAGCATTTT. Protein sequence: CAIRSGADNQPQHF.

The chain links TRBV29-1 to TRBJ1-2, with D possibly being TRBD1 (6 bases). CDR3 length equals 15 residues. Trimming pared 2 bases from V and 2 bases from J, leaving 15 bases between. From germline, CDR1 is SQVTM and CDR2 ANQGSEA. The DNA for the CDR3 is TGCAGCGTTGAACAGTCGGGCAGGGGAAACTATGGCTACACCTTC. Residues: CSVEQSGRGNYGYTF.

The CDR3 DNA reads as TGTGCCAGCGTCTCTAGCGGGGGCAATGAGCAGTTCTTC. Residues: CASVSSGGNEQFF. The chain employs TRBV4-2 and TRBJ2-1, with TRBD2 matching over 10 bases. V shed 8 bases and J 6 bases; nucleotides not matched to a gene: 4. Germline loops: CDR1 LGHNA, CDR2 YNFKEQ. The CDR3 loop spans 13 amino acids.

This chain joins TRBV2 and TRBJ1-2; D possibly corresponds to TRBD1 (6 bases). In germline, CDR1 is SNHLY, CDR2 FYNNEI. CDR3 length equals 14 residues. Trimming took 6 bases from V and 1 from J, leaving 12 bases between them. In DNA form, the CDR3 reads TGTGCCAGCAGGACCGCAGGGGTTAACTATGGCTACACCTTC. It encodes CASRTAGVNYGYTF.

The V call is TRBV6-5, the J call TRBJ1-1; D might be TRBD1 (6 bases). Trimming pared 6 bases from V and 1 base from J, leaving 9 bases between. Germline V gene sequence: CDR1 MNHEY, CDR2 SVGAGI. This CDR3 comprises 13 residues. The CDR3, as DNA: TGTGCCAGCAGACAGGGAGCGAACACTGAAGCTTTCTTT. Translating gives CASRQGANTEAFF.

The rearrangement joins TRBV10-3 to TRBJ1-2, with D possibly being TRBD1 (6 bases). Between the trimmed V and J ends, which lost 10 bases and 3 bases, there was a span of 18 bases. Per germline, CDR1 ENHRY and CDR2 SYGVKD. The CDR3 consists of 14 residues. The CDR3 coding sequence is TGTGCCACAAGGGAGAGGGGGTTCGACTATGGCTACACCTTC. The encoded protein is CATRERGFDYGYTF.

This clone was detected a few times. The V gene is TRBV6-2 or TRBV6-3, the J gene TRBJ1-1, with D maybe TRBD1 (5 bases). This CDR3 region has 12 residues. The germline V gene has CDR1 MNHEY and CDR2 SVGEGT. V was pared by 6 bases and J by 1 base, with 6 bases between. The CDR3, as DNA: TGTGCCAGCAGCGACAGGAACACTGAAGCTTTCTTT. This codes for CASSDRNTEAFF.

The CDR3 loop is CASSLRAYNSPLHF. The CDR3 bases are TGCGCCAGCAGCTTACGAGCCTATAATTCACCCCTCCACTTT. The chain recombines TRBV5-1 with TRBJ1-6; D gene unclear. Looked up from germline, CDR1 is SGHRS and CDR2 is YFSETQ. With 2 bases removed from V and 2 bases from J, the gap between germline ends came to 5 bases. The CDR3 extends over 14 amino acids.

The CDR3: CASSRGLAGPNTGELFF. CDR3 nucleotides: TGTGCCAGCAGCCGTGGACTAGCGGGGCCTAACACCGGGGAGCTGTTTTTT. The gene calls are TRBV7-9 and TRBJ2-2; 12 positions match TRBD2. The CDR3 covers 17 residues. V trimming: 5 bases; J trimming: 2 bases; junction bases outside the gene matches: 6. Germline CDR1 SEHNR, CDR2 FQNEAQ (reference sequence).

A word on this clone: The same CDR3 is also encoded by other DNA sequences in this sample. The V gene is TRBV19, the J gene TRBJ2-7; 10 nucleotides align to TRBD2. J gave up 1 base and V 4 bases, and 1 base lay outside the gene matches. This CDR3 comprises 14 residues. The germline V gene has CDR1 LNHDA and CDR2 SQIVND (reference sequence). The chain's CDR3 is CASSRTSGSYEQYF. CDR3 in DNA: TGTGCCAGTAGTAGGACTAGCGGTTCCTACGAGCAGTACTTC.

The chain employs TRBV28 and TRBJ1-5; a possible D gene is TRBD1 (5 bases). The CDR3 extends over 20 amino acids. V was pared by 5 bases and J by 1 base, with 27 bases between. Per the germline V gene, CDR1 is MDHEN and CDR2 is SYDVKM. The DNA of the CDR3 is TGTGCCAGCAGTAATTTTTTCTCCGAGATTGGTGGGGGGAGCAATCAGCCCCAGCATTTT. It encodes CASSNFFSEIGGGSNQPQHF.

The sample holds one count of this clone. The rearrangement joins TRBV5-5 to TRBJ1-1; the D gene is possibly TRBD1 (5 bases). This CDR3 is built from 16 residues. The germline V gene has CDR1 SGHKS and CDR2 YYEKEE (reference sequence). Trimming pared 1 base from V and 1 base from J, leaving 14 bases between. DNA for the CDR3: TGTGCCAGCAGCTTGAGGGGTCGTGGAAAGAACACTGAAGCTTTCTTT. Its protein product is CASSLRGRGKNTEAFF.

The V and J genes are TRBV28 and TRBJ2-7; no clear D. Germline V lookup: CDR1 MDHEN, CDR2 SYDVKM. The V gene lost 5 bases and the J gene lost 3 bases, with 14 bases spanning the gap. This CDR3 is 14 amino acids long. The CDR3 coding sequence is TGTGCCAGCAGTATCGGGTCTACGGTCTACGAGCAGTACTTC. It specifies CASSIGSTVYEQYF.

V gene TRBV11-1 combines with J gene TRBJ2-5; the match to TRBD1 covers 8 bases. Germline values: CDR1 SGHAT, CDR2 FQDESV (reference sequence). J gave up 4 bases and V 4 bases, and 11 bases lay outside the gene matches. This CDR3 is built from 16 residues. The CDR3, as DNA: TGTGCCAGCAGCTCCGGACAGGGCTGGGAGGTAGAGACCCAGTACTTC. This encodes CASSSGQGWEVETQYF.

V gene TRBV9 combines with J gene TRBJ2-7; 7 bases agree with TRBD2. Trimming removed 3 bases from V and 4 bases from J; junction bases left unmatched: 13. The CDR3 contains 16 residues. Per the germline V gene, CDR1 is SGDLS and CDR2 is YYNGEE. CDR3 amino acids: CASSAGGSLPSYEQYF. CDR3 DNA: TGTGCCAGCAGCGCCGGCGGGAGCCTCCCCTCTTACGAGCAGTACTTC. Full variable domain (missing parts from reference TRBV9 and TRBJ2-7): DSGVTQTPKHLITATGQRVTLRCSPRSGDLSVYWYQQSLDQGLQFLIQYYNGEERAKGNILERFSAQQFPDLHSELNLSSLELGDSALYFCASSAGGSLPSYEQYFGPGTRLTVT.